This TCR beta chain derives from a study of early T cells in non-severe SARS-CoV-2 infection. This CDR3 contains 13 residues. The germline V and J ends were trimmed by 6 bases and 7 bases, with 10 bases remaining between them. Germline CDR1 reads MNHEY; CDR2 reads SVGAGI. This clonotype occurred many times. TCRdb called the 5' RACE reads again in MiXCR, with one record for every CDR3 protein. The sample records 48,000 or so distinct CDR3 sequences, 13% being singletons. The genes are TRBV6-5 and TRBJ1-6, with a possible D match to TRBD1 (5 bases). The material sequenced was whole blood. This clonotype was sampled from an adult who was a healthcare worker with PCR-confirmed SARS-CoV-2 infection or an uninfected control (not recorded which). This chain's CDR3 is CASSRDFNSPLHF. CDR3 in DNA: TGTGCCAGCAGCCGGGACTTCAATTCACCCCTCCACTTT.